The 13 T cell receptor beta chains in this list originate from one sample, sequenced in a study of control samples from healthy donors and cancer patients. Sequencing was performed with immunoSEQ multiplex PCR; in TCRdb, only in-frame clones are kept and a portion is missing. The repertoire includes tens of thousands of clones, approximately 94% of them detected once, and 4.8% sits in the top ten. The sequenced sample was blood. The source is a young woman in good health.

The V call is TRBV9, the J call TRBJ2-7, with 9 nucleotides matching TRBD2. CDR1 and CDR2 (germline): SGDLS, YYNGEE. The CDR3 runs to 13 residues. Trimming removed 0 bases from V and 6 bases from J; junction bases left unmatched: 1. The DNA for the CDR3 is TGTGCCAGCAGCGTAGAGACTAGCGGCGAGCAGTACTTC. This translates into CASSVETSGEQYF. The variable domain in full, completed from reference TRBV9 and TRBJ2-7, reads DSGVTQTPKHLITATGQRVTLRCSPRSGDLSVYWYQQSLDQGLQFLIQYYNGEERAKGNILERFSAQQFPDLHSELNLSSLELGDSALYFCASSVETSGEQYFGPGTRLTVT.

The chain links TRBV28 to TRBJ2-6; 7 nucleotides match TRBD2. V lost 4 bases and J lost 2; bases outside the gene matches: 5. The CDR3 loop spans 16 amino acids. Germline CDR1 reads MDHEN; CDR2 reads SYDVKM. CDR3 sequence (DNA): TGTGCCAGCAGTTCCGGGACTACCACTGGGGCCAACGTCCTGACTTTC. Translation gives CASSSGTTTGANVLTF.

The chain combines TRBV18 with TRBJ1-2; possibly TRBD1 for D (5 bases). The ends were cut back, 3 bases at V and 7 bases at J, with 12 bases in the middle. The CDR3 runs to 13 residues. Germline loops: CDR1 KGHSH, CDR2 LQKENI. The CDR3 DNA sequence: TGTGCCAGCTCACCCCAGGGACGGTCTGGCTACACCTTC. Amino acid sequence: CASSPQGRSGYTF.

The chain is built from TRBV14 and TRBJ2-4; TRBD2 matches at 7 bases. V lost 6 bases to trimming and J lost 6 bases; unmatched junction nucleotides: 11. CDR3 length: 15 amino acids. CDR1 and CDR2 (germline): SGHDN, FVKESK. As DNA, the CDR3 is TGTGCCAGCAGTCTTGGACTAGGATCCCTAAACATTCAGTACTTC. This codes for CASSLGLGSLNIQYF.

The chain employs TRBV12-3 or TRBV12-4 and TRBJ2-5; D remains ambiguous. V shed 3 bases and J shed 6 bases, with 8 bases lying between them. There are 12 residues in the CDR3. This chain's CDR3 is CASSFSEQTQYF. The CDR3 bases are TGTGCCAGCAGTTTCTCGGAACAGACCCAGTACTTC.

The rearrangement uses TRBV28 and TRBJ1-4, with TRBD1 as a possible D gene (5 bases). CDR1 and CDR2 from the germline V gene are MDHEN and SYDVKM. The length of the CDR3 is 15 residues. V was cut by 7 bases and J by 1 base, with 13 bases left in between. CDR3 sequence: CASTFGARTNEKLFF. The CDR3 nucleotides are TGTGCCAGCACGTTCGGGGCACGAACTAATGAAAAACTGTTTTTT.

The V call is TRBV19, the J call TRBJ2-3; no clear D gene. The V and J ends lost 6 bases and 0 bases respectively, with 10 bases between them. CDR3 length equals 14 residues. The germline V gene has CDR1 LNHDA and CDR2 SQIVND (reference sequence). The DNA for the CDR3 is TGTGCCAGTAGCCGCTGGGTGAGCACAGATACGCAGTATTTT. It yields the protein CASSRWVSTDTQYF.

The rearrangement joins TRBV27 to TRBJ2-3; possibly TRBD1 for D (6 bases). V was shortened by 8 bases and J by 4 bases, with 19 bases between the two germline ends. In germline, CDR1 is MNHEY, CDR2 SMNVEV (reference sequence). The CDR3 has 15 amino acids. The CDR3 protein is CASHKQGRKADTQYF. The DNA of the CDR3 is TGTGCCAGCCACAAACAGGGTAGGAAGGCAGATACGCAGTATTTT.

This chain links TRBV25-1 with TRBJ2-2, with D hard to call. The CDR3 totals 13 residues. The V and J ends lost 7 bases and 1 base respectively, with 7 bases between them. Per the germline V gene, CDR1 is MGHDK and CDR2 is SYGVNS. The CDR3 sequence is CASILGNTGELFF. DNA of the CDR3: TGTGCCAGCATCTTGGGGAACACCGGGGAGCTGTTTTTT.

The CDR3 reads CASSEAVGRRADTF. CDR3 nucleotides: TGTGCCAGCAGTGAAGCGGTTGGTAGGCGTGCCGACACCTTC. The chain employs TRBV6-1 and TRBJ1-2; no definite D call. Trimming removed 0 bases from V and 12 bases from J, with 17 bases in between. The CDR3 covers 14 residues. Germline CDR1 reads MNHNS; CDR2 reads SASEGT.

The chain combines TRBV5-6 with TRBJ1-4, with 8 nucleotides matching TRBD1. J lost 3 bases, V lost 2 bases, and 6 bases had no gene match. The germline V gene encodes CDR1 SGHDT and CDR2 YYEEEE. The CDR3 has 16 amino acids. The CDR3 protein is CASSFQGAHANEKLFF. CDR3 bases: TGTGCCAGCAGCTTCCAGGGGGCGCACGCTAATGAAAAACTGTTTTTT. Full variable domain (outside the CDR3, taken from reference TRBV5-6 and TRBJ1-4): DAGVTQSPTHLIKTRGQQVTLRCSPKSGHDTVSWYQQALGQGPQFIFQYYEEEERQRGNFPDRFSGHQFPNYSSELNVNALLLGDSALYLCASSFQGAHANEKLFFGSGTQLSVL.

This rearrangement joins TRBV10-3 to TRBJ2-1, with TRBD1 matching 9 bases. With V trimmed by 2 bases and J by 4 bases, 3 bases remained unmatched. CDR1 ENHRY and CDR2 SYGVKD come from the germline V gene. This CDR3 region has 15 residues. This chain's CDR3 is CAISEPDRGYNEQFF. The CDR3 nucleotides read TGTGCCATCAGTGAGCCGGACAGGGGATACAATGAGCAGTTCTTC.

The genes are TRBV28 and TRBJ2-2; D is tentatively TRBD1 or TRBD2 (5 bases each). V was cut by 8 bases and J by 7 bases, with 14 bases left in between. CDR1 is MDHEN and CDR2 is SYDVKM in the germline V gene. The CDR3 is made up of 13 amino acids. In nucleotides, the CDR3 is TGTGCCAGCTGGACCGGGGCGGGCGGGGAGCTGTTTTTT. Translated: CASWTGAGGELFF. The whole variable domain, remainder taken from reference TRBV28 and TRBJ2-2, is DVKVTQSSRYLVKRTGEKVFLECVQDMDHENMFWYRQDPGLGLRLIYFSYDVKMKEKGDIPEGYSVSREKKERFSLILESASTNQTSMYLCASWTGAGGELFFGEGSRLTVL.